One and the same sample provided the 20 T cell receptor beta chains below, sequenced in a study of T-cell reconstitution after alpha-beta-depleted transplantation in children. Unique molecular identifiers were used in preparing the TCRbeta library. TCRdb re-analysed the PCR reads in MiXCR, keeping a single row per CDR3 protein. Among over 45,000 distinct CDR3 sequences listed, approximately 43% were seen once. Sequencing was performed on PBMCs, mostly from graft donor cells, taken 360 days after TCRalphabeta/CD19-depleted stem cell transplant. The receptors stem from a male patient aged 10-17 years who had a stem cell transplant for acute lymphoblastic leukemia, so the T cells may come from the graft donor.

V usage is TRBV12-3 or TRBV12-4 and J usage is TRBJ1-2; maybe TRBD1 (6 bases). CDR3 length: 13 amino acids. V was pared by 5 bases and J by 2 bases, with 9 bases between. CDR3 coding DNA: TGTGCCAGCAGTCCAGGGGTCAACTATGGCTACACCTTC. It specifies CASSPGVNYGYTF.

The rearrangement links TRBV6-1 to TRBJ1-4; TRBD1 matches 7 bases. CDR3 length: 14 residues. Trimming cost V 6 bases and J 0 bases; bases outside gene matches: 1. Germline assignment: CDR1 MNHNS and CDR2 SASEGT. CDR3 in DNA: TGTGCCAGCAGCCAGGGGGCAACTAATGAAAAACTGTTTTTT. Translated: CASSQGATNEKLFF.

V is TRBV12-3 or TRBV12-4 and J is TRBJ2-2, with D perhaps TRBD1 (6 bases). This CDR3 region has 12 residues. V lost 6 bases and J 8 bases, leaving 10 bases between the germline ends. Written as DNA, the CDR3 is TGTGCCAGCAGACGACAGGATGGGGAGCTGTTTTTT. It is translated as CASRRQDGELFF.

This chain joins TRBV12-3 or TRBV12-4 and TRBJ2-5; D is uncertain. This CDR3 has 14 residues. V shed 5 bases and J shed 3 bases, with 13 bases lying between them. The chain's CDR3 is CASSPRIREETQYF. As DNA, the CDR3 is TGTGCCAGCAGTCCGAGGATTAGGGAAGAGACCCAGTACTTC.

This clonotype has a handful of counts. The J gene is TRBJ2-7, the V gene TRBV4-1, with D tentatively TRBD1 (5 bases). CDR3 length equals 16 residues. Trimming stripped 0 bases from V and 6 bases from J, with 18 bases between. Germline V gene data show CDR1 as MGHRA and CDR2 as YSYEKL. The chain's CDR3 is CASSQDMGPSNAEQYF. The CDR3 DNA reads TGCGCCAGCAGCCAAGATATGGGGCCTAGTAACGCCGAGCAGTACTTC.

The genes are TRBV12-3 or TRBV12-4 and TRBJ2-1; D is undetermined. The germline V and J ends were trimmed by 1 base and 8 bases, with 3 bases remaining between them. The CDR3 loop spans 11 amino acids. The CDR3 bases are TGTGCCAGCAGTTTAGTGGATGAGCAGTTCTTC. Translation: CASSLVDEQFF.

The rearrangement joins TRBV7-8 to TRBJ1-3; D not certain. Germline V gene sequence: CDR1 SGHVS, CDR2 FQNEAQ. This CDR3 region has 16 residues. V gave up 2 bases and J gave up 1 base, with 12 bases separating them. The CDR3 reads CASSLFLVESGNTIYF. DNA for the CDR3: TGTGCCAGCAGCTTATTTCTCGTGGAATCTGGAAACACCATATATTTT.

The chain links TRBV6-1 to TRBJ2-7; D uncertain. The CDR3 spans 14 residues. Germline V lookup: CDR1 MNHNS, CDR2 SASEGT. The V and J ends lost 4 bases and 2 bases respectively, with 12 bases between them. CDR3 DNA: TGTGCCAGCAGTGCGACGGCCCTTACCTACGAGCAGTACTTC. Translated: CASSATALTYEQYF.

V usage is TRBV9 and J usage is TRBJ2-5; perhaps TRBD1 as D (6 bases). The CDR3 totals 14 residues. The ends were cut back, 3 bases at V and 1 base at J, with 10 bases in the middle. Germline V lookup: CDR1 SGDLS, CDR2 YYNGEE. The CDR3 DNA follows: TGTGCCAGCAGCGACAACAGGGCCCAAGAGACCCAGTACTTC. Amino acids: CASSDNRAQETQYF.

The V and J genes are TRBV29-1 and TRBJ2-1; 9 bases agree with TRBD1. Trimming removed 8 bases from V and 3 bases from J; junction bases left unmatched: 8. CDR3 length: 14 amino acids. The germline V gene encodes CDR1 SQVTM and CDR2 ANQGSEA. The CDR3 is CSTTGTGHYNEQFF. The CDR3 DNA reads TGCAGCACCACTGGGACAGGGCACTACAATGAGCAGTTCTTC.

This clonotype was observed a few times. The CDR3 bases are TGCAGCGTGCCGGGACAGGGGTTCCAAGAGACCCAGTACTTC. Protein product: CSVPGQGFQETQYF. V is TRBV29-1 and J is TRBJ2-5; 10 positions match TRBD1. With V trimmed by 6 bases and J by 1 base, 5 bases remained unmatched. Germline CDR1 reads SQVTM; CDR2 reads ANQGSEA. There are 14 residues in the CDR3. The variable domain in full, completed from reference TRBV29-1 and TRBJ2-5, reads SAVISQKPSRDICQRGTSLTIQCQVDSQVTMMFWYRQQPGQSLTLIATANQGSEATYESGFVIDKFPISRPNLTFSTLTVSNMSPEDSSIYLCSVPGQGFQETQYFGPGTRLLVL.

V gene TRBV12-3 or TRBV12-4 combines with J gene TRBJ2-1; D call uncertain. This CDR3 has 13 residues. V gave up 6 bases and J gave up 0 bases, with 6 bases separating them. CDR3 bases: TGTGCCAGCAGCGTCGTCTCCTACAATGAGCAGTTCTTC. Its protein is CASSVVSYNEQFF.

Worth noting for this clonotype: Because it lacks the conserved phenylalanine or tryptophan at the end, this CDR3 is likely a read error. V is TRBV27 and J is TRBJ2-5, with TRBD2 identical over 9 bases. The CDR3 covers 14 residues. V dropped 6 bases and J dropped 4; count of bases not matched to a gene: 6. Germline CDR1 reads MNHEY; CDR2 reads SMNVEV (reference sequence). The CDR3 DNA sequence: TGTGCCAGCAGCGTCGGGGGACTAGCAGAGACCCAGTACATC. Its translation is CASSVGGLAETQYI.

This clonotype showed up just once. This chain connects TRBV29-1 to TRBJ2-5; no firm D call. The ends were cut back, 1 base at V and 1 base at J, with 4 bases in the middle. The CDR3 runs to 12 residues. CDR1 is SQVTM and CDR2 is ANQGSEA in the germline V gene. CDR3 DNA: TGCAGCGTTGAAGGCCCCCAAGAGACCCAGTACTTC. It is translated as CSVEGPQETQYF.

V usage is TRBV29-1 and J usage is TRBJ2-5, with D possibly matching TRBD1 (6 bases). Germline V gene sequence: CDR1 SQVTM, CDR2 ANQGSEA. The CDR3 runs 13 residues. V lost 3 bases and J 6 bases, leaving 14 bases between the germline ends. CDR3 in DNA: TGCAGCGTTGAGATTGGGGGCCGAAAGACCCAGTACTTC. Its protein is CSVEIGGRKTQYF.

This chain links TRBV29-1 with TRBJ2-2; 8 bases are shared with TRBD1. The CDR3 has 16 residues. Trimming cost V 1 base and J 2 bases; bases outside gene matches: 6. Germline V gene data show CDR1 as SQVTM and CDR2 as ANQGSEA. CDR3 bases: TGCAGCGTTGAAGTATGGGACAGGTACAACACCGGGGAGCTGTTTTTT. This codes for CSVEVWDRYNTGELFF.

This clonotype was detected only a few times. CDR3 sequence reads: CASSLGVETQYF. The CDR3 DNA sequence: TGCGCCAGCAGCTTGGGGGTCGAGACCCAGTACTTC. J is TRBJ2-5 and V is TRBV5-1; D is uncertain. The CDR3 has 12 amino acids. Trimming pared 0 bases from V and 5 bases from J, leaving 5 bases between. CDR1 and CDR2 from the germline V gene are SGHRS and YFSETQ.

This sequence joins TRBV7-9 and TRBJ1-2; tentatively, D is TRBD1 (5 bases). The CDR3 spans 14 residues. Trimming pared 0 bases from V and 3 bases from J, leaving 8 bases between. Germline V CDR1 and CDR2: SEHNR, FQNEAQ (reference sequence). The CDR3 loop is CASSLAGEDYGYTF. In nucleotides, the CDR3 is TGTGCCAGCAGCTTAGCAGGGGAGGACTATGGCTACACCTTC.

V is TRBV12-3 or TRBV12-4 and J is TRBJ2-3; D not resolved. Between the trimmed V and J ends, which lost 3 bases and 0 bases, there was a span of 13 bases. The CDR3 has 16 amino acids. In DNA, the CDR3 is TGTGCCAGCAGTTTGTTCAAGGGTCAGAGCACAGATACGCAGTATTTT. It encodes CASSLFKGQSTDTQYF.

This clonotype was seen a few times. Here the CDR3 DNA reads TGTGCCAGCAGCTTTCCACGGACTAGCGGAATTTCCTACAATGAGCAGTTCTTC. Its translation is CASSFPRTSGISYNEQFF. This chain connects TRBV11-1 to TRBJ2-1; TRBD2 matches at 10 bases. V lost 3 bases to trimming and J lost 1 base; unmatched junction nucleotides: 9. The CDR3 totals 18 residues. CDR1 SGHAT and CDR2 FQDESV come from the germline V gene (reference sequence).